These 21 T cell receptor beta chains were sequenced from one sample in a study of blood T cell repertoires in COVID-19. Produced via immunoSEQ multiplex PCR; TCRdb's table is partial and in-frame only. The data contain about 270,000 clones, 81% of them seen just once; the ten biggest clones take up about 3.2%. Sample: peripheral blood. The source is a woman between 55 and 75 years old with active or convalescent COVID-19.

The chain is built from TRBV11-2 and TRBJ1-2, with TRBD1 as a possible D gene (5 bases). V gave up 4 bases and J gave up 8 bases, with 17 bases separating them. The V gene's germline CDR1 is SGHAT and CDR2 FQNNGV. The CDR3 covers 14 residues. As DNA, the CDR3 is TGTGCCAGCAGCTCCGCTCTAGCGGGGGGGGGCTACACCTTC. This encodes CASSSALAGGGYTF. The whole variable domain, filled in from reference TRBV11-2 and TRBJ1-2, reads EAGVAQSPRYKIIEKRQSVAFWCNPISGHATLYWYQQILGQGPKLLIQFQNNGVVDDSQLPKDRFSAERLKGVDSTLKIQPAKLEDSAVYLCASSSALAGGGYTFGSGTRLTVV.

The chain recombines TRBV5-1 with TRBJ1-1; possibly TRBD1 for D (5 bases). Germline V gene lookup returns CDR1 SGHRS and CDR2 YFSETQ. V gave up 4 bases and J gave up 0 bases, with 16 bases separating them. CDR3 size: 16 residues. The CDR3 coding sequence is TGCGCCAGCAGCCTCCCGACAGCCTCCATGAACACTGAAGCTTTCTTT. This gives the protein CASSLPTASMNTEAFF.

V is TRBV7-3 and J is TRBJ1-1, with TRBD1 matching 7 bases. Per germline, CDR1 SGHTA and CDR2 FQGTGA. Trimming cost V 1 base and J 0 bases; bases outside gene matches: 8. The CDR3 length is 17 residues. CDR3 loop: CASSLNPPGQLNTEAFF. In nucleotides, the CDR3 is TGTGCCAGCAGCTTAAACCCCCCGGGACAGTTGAACACTGAAGCTTTCTTT.

J is TRBJ2-5 and V is TRBV7-3; 7 bases are a match to TRBD2. The V and J ends lost 8 bases and 5 bases, in that order; junction bases with no gene match: 8. Germline lookup yields CDR1 SGHTA and CDR2 FQGTGA. The CDR3 runs to 13 residues. The CDR3 spells CASASGPGETQYF. The CDR3 DNA reads as TGTGCCAGCGCTAGCGGCCCTGGGGAGACCCAGTACTTC.

V and J are TRBV18 and TRBJ2-5, with D possibly being TRBD1 (6 bases). V was shortened by 3 bases and J by 5 bases, with 10 bases between the two germline ends. The germline V gene has CDR1 KGHSH and CDR2 LQKENI. The length of the CDR3 is 13 residues. The CDR3 DNA is TGTGCCAGCTCACCCAGGCAGGGGGAGACCCAGTACTTC. Translation: CASSPRQGETQYF.

This chain links TRBV4-2 with TRBJ2-5; D possibly corresponds to TRBD1 (6 bases). This CDR3 has 15 amino acids. Germline V gene data show CDR1 as LGHNA and CDR2 as YNFKEQ. The V gene lost 1 base and the J gene lost 5 bases, with 14 bases spanning the gap. CDR3 protein: CASSQGGLAGETQYF. The CDR3 nucleotides read TGTGCCAGCAGCCAAGGGGGGCTAGCAGGCGAGACCCAGTACTTC.

This chain links TRBV6-2 or TRBV6-3 with TRBJ1-2, with 7 bases identical to TRBD1. Germline values: CDR1 MNHEY, CDR2 SVGEGT. V lost 4 bases and J lost 4; bases outside the gene matches: 6. CDR3 size: 14 residues. CDR3 coding DNA: TGTGCCAGCAGTTGGGGGGACAGAATCTATGGCTACACCTTC. As protein: CASSWGDRIYGYTF.

The J gene is TRBJ1-5, the V gene TRBV28; 7 positions match TRBD1. The CDR3 is made up of 15 amino acids. Germline assignment: CDR1 MDHEN and CDR2 SYDVKM. After removal of 3 bases from V and 5 bases from J, the junction contained 7 bases not matched to a gene. CDR3: CASSFTGTDDQPQHF. Written as DNA, the CDR3 is TGTGCCAGCAGTTTTACTGGGACAGATGATCAGCCCCAGCATTTT.

J is TRBJ1-5 and V is TRBV5-8, with D uncertain. The V end was cut by 0 bases, the J end by 7 bases, with 11 bases between. The CDR3 totals 14 residues. Germline assignment: CDR1 SGHTS and CDR2 YDEGEE. Here the CDR3 reads CASSLDVGVQPQHF. CDR3 nucleotide sequence: TGTGCCAGCAGCTTGGATGTGGGAGTACAGCCCCAGCATTTT.

CDR3 sequence: CASSGVYWDRGTGELFF. CDR3 nucleotide sequence: TGTGCCAGCAGTGGAGTTTATTGGGACAGGGGCACCGGGGAGCTGTTTTTT. The rearrangement links TRBV7-8 to TRBJ2-2, with 10 bases aligning to TRBD1. Trimming at V came to 6 bases and at J to 4 bases, leaving 11 bases not matched to a gene. The CDR3 is made up of 17 amino acids. Germline values: CDR1 SGHVS, CDR2 FQNEAQ.

The CDR3 DNA reads TGTGCCAGCAGCGTAGGATCCCAGATCAACTATGGCTACACCTTC. This codes for CASSVGSQINYGYTF. This rearrangement joins TRBV9 to TRBJ1-2; no definite D call. Germline loops: CDR1 SGDLS, CDR2 YYNGEE. Trimming left V 0 bases short and J 2 bases short, with 11 bases between. The CDR3 runs 15 residues.

V and J are TRBV18 and TRBJ1-2; weak D call: TRBD1 (6 bases). The V gene lost 3 bases and the J gene lost 6 bases, with 11 bases spanning the gap. The CDR3 has 13 residues. The germline gives CDR1 KGHSH, CDR2 LQKENI. The CDR3 DNA follows: TGTGCCAGCTCACCGATCCACAGGGATGGCTACACCTTC. This gives the protein CASSPIHRDGYTF.

This clone appeared many times. The rearrangement joins TRBV29-1 to TRBJ2-7, with D maybe TRBD1 (5 bases). Deletions cut 4 bases from V and 3 bases from J, with 10 bases between. CDR3 size: 12 residues. Germline CDR1 SQVTM, CDR2 ANQGSEA. Written as DNA, the CDR3 is TGCAGCGTTGGCGGACAAGACTACGAGCAGTACTTC. It encodes CSVGGQDYEQYF.

The V and J genes are TRBV5-1 and TRBJ2-1; 8 bases align to TRBD1. The V and J ends lost 4 bases and 6 bases, in that order; junction bases with no gene match: 12. This CDR3 is 16 amino acids long. Germline V gene data show CDR1 as SGHRS and CDR2 as YFSETQ. The CDR3 DNA reads TGCGCCAGCAGCAATCACCGGGACAGGTCGATCAATGAGCAGTTCTTC. The encoded protein is CASSNHRDRSINEQFF.

This clone was recorded once. This chain joins TRBV12-3 or TRBV12-4 and TRBJ1-3; D not resolved. This CDR3 comprises 13 residues. V gave up 6 bases and J gave up 4 bases, with 10 bases separating them. As DNA, the CDR3 is TGTGCCAGCAGAGAACTCGGGGGAAACACCATATATTTT. Translated, it gives CASRELGGNTIYF.

The J gene is TRBJ2-1, the V gene TRBV7-9, with 13 bases fitting TRBD2. Germline CDR1 is SEHNR and CDR2 is FQNEAQ (reference sequence). This CDR3 region has 18 residues. Unmatched junction bases numbered 7, after V lost 1 base and J lost 4 bases. CDR3 loop: CASSLGTSGGNRYNEQFF. CDR3 nucleotide sequence: TGTGCCAGCAGCTTAGGGACTAGCGGGGGCAACCGTTACAATGAGCAGTTCTTC.

The chain links TRBV5-6 to TRBJ2-1; a weak D match, TRBD1 (6 bases). Germline V CDR1 and CDR2: SGHDT, YYEEEE. Trimming removed 2 bases from V and 6 bases from J, with 9 bases in between. CDR3 size: 13 residues. The CDR3 reads CASSFGQSNEQFF. As DNA, the CDR3 is TGTGCCAGCAGCTTCGGACAGAGCAATGAGCAGTTCTTC.

The chain is built from TRBV5-1 and TRBJ1-4; no firm D call. V gave up 0 bases and J gave up 7 bases, with 13 bases separating them. The germline V gene has CDR1 SGHRS and CDR2 YFSETQ. CDR3 size: 15 residues. The CDR3 DNA reads as TGCGCCAGCAGCTTGGCCGCGGCTCCACGTGAAAAACTGTTTTTT. Its translation is CASSLAAAPREKLFF.

This CDR3 reads CASSDPQGGYTF. CDR3 nucleotides: TGCGCCAGCAGTGACCCTCAGGGCGGCTACACCTTC. This sequence joins TRBV10-1 and TRBJ1-2; D is possibly TRBD1 (5 bases). Germline V gene data show CDR1 as WNHNN and CDR2 as SYGVQD (reference sequence). This CDR3 contains 12 residues. V lost 3 bases and J lost 8, with 10 bases in between.

The chain recombines TRBV15 with TRBJ2-7; TRBD1 aligns across 10 bases. The CDR3 has 16 residues. Germline CDR1 reads LNHNV; CDR2 reads YYDKDF (reference sequence). Trimming cost V 5 bases and J 0 bases; bases outside gene matches: 7. CDR3 residues: CATSPLGTGDSYEQYF. The DNA of the CDR3 is TGTGCCACCAGCCCCCTAGGGACAGGGGACTCCTACGAGCAGTACTTC. The whole variable domain, remainder taken from reference TRBV15 and TRBJ2-7, is DAMVIQNPRYQVTQFGKPVTLSCSQTLNHNVMYWYQQKSSQAPKLLFHYYDKDFNNEADTPDNFQSRRPNTSFCFLDIRSPGLGDTAMYLCATSPLGTGDSYEQYFGPGTRLTVT.

This clone showed up just once. This sample includes further DNA sequences coding for the same CDR3. V and J are TRBV29-1 and TRBJ2-6, with D unresolved. CDR3 length equals 13 residues. Per the germline V gene, CDR1 is SQVTM and CDR2 is ANQGSEA. Trimming cost V 5 bases and J 0 bases, with 5 bases left between them. Here the CDR3 DNA reads TGCAGCGTTTCACTCTCTGGGGCCAACGTCCTGACTTTC. Translating it yields CSVSLSGANVLTF.